This is a list of T cell receptor beta chains from one sample in a study of STAT3 mutations in large granular lymphocyte leukemia. Assay used: immunoSEQ multiplex PCR; TCRdb lists only in-frame clones, some missing. The table shows some 31,000 clones, with approximately 86% occurring only once. The sample comprised peripheral blood mononuclear cells. Source of these receptors: a man aged 60 to 69 with T-cell large granular lymphocyte leukemia. Some clones in this sample may be carry-over from other donors' samples. Each CDR3 is given with its conserved first and last residue. D genes are given only for firm matches. For some rows the clone size is stated as once, few or many, or as a class when expanded; others skip it.

clone_size: .
j_call: TRBJ2-7
d_call: TRBD2
v_call: TRBV14
cdr3_nt: TGTGCCAGCAGCCAAGCGGGGTCTAGCGGGAGCGGCGAGCAGTACTTC
cdr3_aa: CASSQAGSSGSGEQYF

clone_size: .
j_call: TRBJ2-5
d_call: .
v_call: TRBV10-3
cdr3_nt: TGTGCCATCGGGCTAAAAGTCGGGGAGACCCAGTACTTC
cdr3_aa: CAIGLKVGETQYF

clone_size: .
j_call: TRBJ2-5
d_call: .
v_call: TRBV30
cdr3_nt: TGTGCCTGGAGTGTAGGCAGGCGCCAAGAGACCCAGTACTTC
cdr3_aa: CAWSVGRRQETQYF

clone_size: .
j_call: TRBJ1-1
d_call: TRBD1
v_call: TRBV25-1
cdr3_nt: TGTGCCAGCAGTAGAAGGGGGCTAGACACTGAAGCTTTCTTT
cdr3_aa: CASSRRGLDTEAFF

clone_size: .
j_call: TRBJ1-1
d_call: TRBD1
v_call: TRBV5-1
cdr3_nt: TGCGCCAGCAGCAATGGACAGGGGAACACTGAAGCTTTCTTT
cdr3_aa: CASSNGQGNTEAFF

clone_size: .
j_call: TRBJ2-3
d_call: .
v_call: TRBV7-9
cdr3_nt: TGTGCCAGCAGCTTAGTCTCGGGAGCGGCAGATACGCAGTATTTT
cdr3_aa: CASSLVSGAADTQYF

clone_size: .
j_call: TRBJ2-7
d_call: .
v_call: TRBV29-1
cdr3_nt: TGCAGCGTTGGAGGGCCAGGACCCTACGAGCAGTACTTC
cdr3_aa: CSVGGPGPYEQYF

clone_size: .
j_call: TRBJ1-2
d_call: .
v_call: TRBV7-3
cdr3_nt: TGTGCCAGCAGCTACGGGACGGCTTATGGCTACACCTTC
cdr3_aa: CASSYGTAYGYTF

clone_size: .
j_call: TRBJ2-5
d_call: TRBD1
v_call: TRBV7-9
cdr3_nt: TGTGCCAGCAGCTTATTGGCAGGGGGTCAAGAGACCCAGTACTTC
cdr3_aa: CASSLLAGGQETQYF

clone_size: .
j_call: TRBJ1-2
d_call: TRBD1
v_call: TRBV7-9
cdr3_nt: TGTGCCAGCAGCTTAGGGGGACAGGGCGAAGGGTATGGCTACACCTTC
cdr3_aa: CASSLGGQGEGYGYTF

clone_size: .
j_call: TRBJ2-7
d_call: .
v_call: TRBV10-3
cdr3_nt: TGTGCCATCAGTGGTTCCGGGACTGCAGCCTACGAGCAGTACTTC
cdr3_aa: CAISGSGTAAYEQYF

clone_size: .
j_call: TRBJ2-1
d_call: TRBD2
v_call: TRBV18
cdr3_nt: TGTGCCAGCTCACCAAGTCCTAGCGGGAGTGGAAATGAGCAGTTCTTC
cdr3_aa: CASSPSPSGSGNEQFF

clone_size: .
j_call: TRBJ1-1
d_call: TRBD1
v_call: TRBV5-4
cdr3_nt: TGTGCCAGCAGCTCCCAACAGGGGTCCGGGACTGAAGCTTTCTTT
cdr3_aa: CASSSQQGSGTEAFF

clone_size: few
j_call: TRBJ2-1
d_call: .
v_call: TRBV5-4
cdr3_nt: TGTGCCAGCAGGGGGACTCCGGCCTATGTAGATGAGCAGTTCTTC
cdr3_aa: CASRGTPAYVDEQFF

clone_size: .
j_call: TRBJ2-3
d_call: .
v_call: TRBV29-1
cdr3_nt: TGCAGCGTAAGCGGAGCAAGCACAGATACGCAGTATTTT
cdr3_aa: CSVSGASTDTQYF

clone_size: .
j_call: TRBJ2-3
d_call: .
v_call: TRBV4-2
cdr3_nt: TGTGCCAGCAACCAAGAGGGGCGCCTCAACACAGATACGCAGTATTTT
cdr3_aa: CASNQEGRLNTDTQYF

clone_size: .
j_call: TRBJ2-6
d_call: .
v_call: TRBV7-9
cdr3_nt: TGTGCCAGCAGCTTAGCAATGGGGGTGGTGACTGGGGCCAACGTCCTGACTTTC
cdr3_aa: CASSLAMGVVTGANVLTF

clone_size: .
j_call: TRBJ2-5
d_call: TRBD2
v_call: TRBV5-1
cdr3_nt: TGCGCCAGCAGCCTAGCGGGGTTGTACCAAGAGACCCAGTACTTC
cdr3_aa: CASSLAGLYQETQYF

clone_size: .
j_call: TRBJ2-7
d_call: .
v_call: TRBV5-4
cdr3_nt: TGTGCCAGCAGCTCACCGGACCGAAGTCACGAGCAGTACTTC
cdr3_aa: CASSSPDRSHEQYF

clone_size: .
j_call: TRBJ1-1
d_call: .
v_call: TRBV7-9
cdr3_nt: TGTGCCAGCAGCTTTTCCATCCGGGGGACTGAAGCTTTCTTT
cdr3_aa: CASSFSIRGTEAFF

clone_size: .
j_call: TRBJ1-3
d_call: .
v_call: TRBV6-5
cdr3_nt: TGTGCCAGCAGTTACTCCTCTGGGGGTCCTGGAAACACCATATATTTT
cdr3_aa: CASSYSSGGPGNTIYF

clone_size: once
j_call: TRBJ1-1
d_call: TRBD1
v_call: TRBV7-2
cdr3_nt: TGTGCCAGCAGCTCTCGGCAGGGGGCGACTGAAGCTTTCTTT
cdr3_aa: CASSSRQGATEAFF

clone_size: .
j_call: TRBJ2-5
d_call: TRBD2
v_call: TRBV4-2
cdr3_nt: TGTGCCAGCAGCCCCCGTGTGGGGACTAATCAAGAGACCCAGTACTTC
cdr3_aa: CASSPRVGTNQETQYF

clone_size: .
j_call: TRBJ1-1
d_call: .
v_call: TRBV11-3
cdr3_nt: TGTGCCAGCAGCTTGGGAGACAGGCAGGGAGCTTTCTTT
cdr3_aa: CASSLGDRQGAFF

clone_size: .
j_call: TRBJ1-5
d_call: TRBD1
v_call: TRBV5-1
cdr3_nt: TGCGCCAGCAGCTTACAGGGGGGCAATCAGCCCCAGCATTTT
cdr3_aa: CASSLQGGNQPQHF

clone_size: .
j_call: TRBJ2-1
d_call: .
v_call: TRBV18
cdr3_nt: TGTGCCAGCTCACAGTCCCGGCCAGGGCTAAACAATGAGCAGTTCTTC
cdr3_aa: CASSQSRPGLNNEQFF

clone_size: .
j_call: TRBJ2-5
d_call: .
v_call: TRBV5-6
cdr3_nt: TGTGCCAGCAGCTTGCGAAGACCCCAAGAGACCCAGTACTTC
cdr3_aa: CASSLRRPQETQYF

clone_size: once
j_call: TRBJ2-2
d_call: TRBD2
v_call: TRBV28
cdr3_nt: TGTGCCATGCGGGGGGACGGGGAGCTGTTTTTT
cdr3_aa: CAMRGDGELFF

clone_size: .
j_call: TRBJ2-1
d_call: .
v_call: TRBV10-2
cdr3_nt: TGCGCCAGCAGTGAGTCGCGCCCCTTAGCGGCAAGCTCCTACAATGAGCAGTTCTTC
cdr3_aa: CASSESRPLAASSYNEQFF

clone_size: once
j_call: TRBJ2-7
d_call: TRBD2
v_call: TRBV9
cdr3_nt: TGTGCCAGCAGCGTAGGGGGGGGGTCGTTTTCCTCCTACGAGCAGTACTTC
cdr3_aa: CASSVGGGSFSSYEQYF

clone_size: .
j_call: TRBJ1-5
d_call: .
v_call: TRBV6-6
cdr3_nt: TGTGCCAGCAGTTACTCGCCCTCGTGGACAGCTGAGCATTTT
cdr3_aa: CASSYSPSWTAEHF

clone_size: .
j_call: TRBJ2-5
d_call: .
v_call: TRBV5-1
cdr3_nt: TGCGCCAGCAGCTCCCCTCGGGGGGCGGGATGGGGGACCCAGTACTTC
cdr3_aa: CASSSPRGAGWGTQYF

clone_size: .
j_call: TRBJ2-7
d_call: TRBD1
v_call: TRBV27
cdr3_nt: TGTGCCAGCAGTACTAGGGACAGATACTGCTACGAGCAGTACTTC
cdr3_aa: CASSTRDRYCYEQYF

clone_size: .
j_call: TRBJ1-4
d_call: .
v_call: TRBV29-1
cdr3_nt: TGCAGCGTTGAAAGGGGGACAAAACTGTTTTTT
cdr3_aa: CSVERGTKLFF

clone_size: .
j_call: TRBJ1-4
d_call: .
v_call: TRBV25-1
cdr3_nt: TGTGCCAGTTCCGGACAGCGAGGCGAAAAACTGTTTTTT
cdr3_aa: CASSGQRGEKLFF

clone_size: .
j_call: TRBJ2-7
d_call: .
v_call: TRBV21-1
cdr3_nt: TGTGCCAGCAGCAAGGGGGGGCGGTGGGACTACGAGCAGTACTTC
cdr3_aa: CASSKGGRWDYEQYF

clone_size: once
j_call: TRBJ1-1
d_call: .
v_call: TRBV15
cdr3_nt: TGTGCCACCAGCAGAGACTCCACTGAAGCTTTCTTT
cdr3_aa: CATSRDSTEAFF

clone_size: .
j_call: TRBJ1-5
d_call: .
v_call: TRBV5-4
cdr3_nt: TGTGCCAGCAGCTTGGGGGGGCTAGGACAGCCCCAGCATTTT
cdr3_aa: CASSLGGLGQPQHF

clone_size: .
j_call: TRBJ2-7
d_call: .
v_call: TRBV5-4
cdr3_nt: TGTGCCGCTTCTGGGGGAGGGGGCCCCTACGAGCAGTACTTC
cdr3_aa: CAASGGGGPYEQYF

clone_size: .
j_call: TRBJ1-5
d_call: .
v_call: TRBV11-2
cdr3_nt: TGTGCCAGCAGCGCTCAGGGGAGGGATCAGCCCCAGCATTTT
cdr3_aa: CASSAQGRDQPQHF

clone_size: .
j_call: TRBJ2-3
d_call: TRBD2
v_call: TRBV5-4
cdr3_nt: TGTGCCAGCAGCCGGACTAGCGGACCCACAGATACGCAGTATTTT
cdr3_aa: CASSRTSGPTDTQYF

clone_size: once
j_call: TRBJ2-3
d_call: .
v_call: TRBV7-9
cdr3_nt: TGTGCCAGCAGCCCCGGACAAGGCGGCACAGATACGCAGTATTTT
cdr3_aa: CASSPGQGGTDTQYF

clone_size: .
j_call: TRBJ2-1
d_call: TRBD2
v_call: TRBV7-9
cdr3_nt: TGTGCCAGCAGCTTATTAGCGGGGAACTACAATGAGCAGTTCTTC
cdr3_aa: CASSLLAGNYNEQFF

clone_size: .
j_call: TRBJ1-1
d_call: TRBD1
v_call: TRBV14
cdr3_nt: TGTGCCAGCAGCTCTCAAACAGGGGGAACTGAAGCTTTCTTT
cdr3_aa: CASSSQTGGTEAFF

clone_size: .
j_call: TRBJ2-1
d_call: .
v_call: TRBV4-2
cdr3_nt: TGTGCCAGCAGCCAAGAGCCTGCCCTAGGGAATGAGCAGTTCTTC
cdr3_aa: CASSQEPALGNEQFF

clone_size: .
j_call: TRBJ1-2
d_call: .
v_call: TRBV30
cdr3_nt: TGTGCCTGGAGTGTACAGGGAGGCTATGGCTACACCTTC
cdr3_aa: CAWSVQGGYGYTF

clone_size: .
j_call: TRBJ1-5
d_call: .
v_call: TRBV2
cdr3_nt: TGTGCCAGCAGACCCGGCGACACGGTTAGGGCCCAGCATTTT
cdr3_aa: CASRPGDTVRAQHF

clone_size: .
j_call: TRBJ1-1
d_call: .
v_call: TRBV6-5
cdr3_nt: TGTGCCAGCAGTACGAAGACTGAAGCTTTCTTT
cdr3_aa: CASSTKTEAFF

clone_size: once
j_call: TRBJ2-7
d_call: .
v_call: TRBV20-1
cdr3_nt: TGCAGTGCGAAAGGGCGGTACGAGCAGTACTTC
cdr3_aa: CSAKGRYEQYF

clone_size: .
j_call: TRBJ2-7
d_call: TRBD1
v_call: TRBV29-1
cdr3_nt: TGCAGCGTTGCCCCACAGGGGTACGAGCAGTACTTC
cdr3_aa: CSVAPQGYEQYF

clone_size: .
j_call: TRBJ2-6
d_call: TRBD1
v_call: TRBV28
cdr3_nt: TGTGCCAGCAGTGGACAGGGGACGTCTGGGGCCAACGTCCTGACTTTC
cdr3_aa: CASSGQGTSGANVLTF

clone_size: .
j_call: TRBJ1-2
d_call: .
v_call: TRBV6-5
cdr3_nt: TGTGCCAGCAGTTACTCGACAGCGGGAAGCTATGGCTACACCTTC
cdr3_aa: CASSYSTAGSYGYTF

clone_size: .
j_call: TRBJ2-5
d_call: TRBD2
v_call: TRBV4-3
cdr3_nt: TGCGCCAGCAGCCTCGGGACTAGCTTACAAGAGACCCAGTACTTC
cdr3_aa: CASSLGTSLQETQYF

clone_size: few
j_call: TRBJ2-2
d_call: .
v_call: TRBV10-1
cdr3_nt: TGCGCCAGCAGTGTTCAGATCACCGGGGAGCTGTTTTTT
cdr3_aa: CASSVQITGELFF

clone_size: few
j_call: TRBJ2-7
d_call: .
v_call: TRBV7-9
cdr3_nt: TGTGCCAGCAGCTCCGCATACGAGCAGTACTTC
cdr3_aa: CASSSAYEQYF